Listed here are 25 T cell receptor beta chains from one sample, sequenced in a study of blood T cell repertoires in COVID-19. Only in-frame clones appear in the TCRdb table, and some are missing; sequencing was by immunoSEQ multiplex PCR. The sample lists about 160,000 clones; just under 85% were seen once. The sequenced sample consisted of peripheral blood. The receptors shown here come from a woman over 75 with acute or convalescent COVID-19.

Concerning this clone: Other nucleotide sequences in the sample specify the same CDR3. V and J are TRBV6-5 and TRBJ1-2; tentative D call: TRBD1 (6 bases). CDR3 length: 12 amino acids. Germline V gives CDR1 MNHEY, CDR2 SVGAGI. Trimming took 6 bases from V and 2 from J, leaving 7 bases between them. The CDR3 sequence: CASRQGNYGYTF. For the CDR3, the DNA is TGTGCCAGCAGACAGGGAAACTATGGCTACACCTTC.

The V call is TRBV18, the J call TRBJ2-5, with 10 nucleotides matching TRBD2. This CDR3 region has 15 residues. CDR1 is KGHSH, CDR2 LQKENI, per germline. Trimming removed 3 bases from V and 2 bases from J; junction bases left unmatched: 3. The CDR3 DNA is TGTGCCAGCTCACCTCTAGCGGGAGAGCAAGAGACCCAGTACTTC. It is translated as CASSPLAGEQETQYF.

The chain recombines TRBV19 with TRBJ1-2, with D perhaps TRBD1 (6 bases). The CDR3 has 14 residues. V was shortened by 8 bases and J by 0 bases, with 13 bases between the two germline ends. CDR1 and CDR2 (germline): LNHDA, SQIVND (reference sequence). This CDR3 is CASSRGGTNYGYTF. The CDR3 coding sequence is TGTGCCAGTTCCAGGGGAGGGACTAACTATGGCTACACCTTC. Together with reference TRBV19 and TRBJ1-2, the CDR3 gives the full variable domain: DGGITQSPKYLFRKEGQNVTLSCEQNLNHDAMYWYRQDPGQGLRLIYYSQIVNDFQKGDIAEGYSVSREKKESFPLTVTSAQKNPTAFYLCASSRGGTNYGYTFGSGTRLTVV.

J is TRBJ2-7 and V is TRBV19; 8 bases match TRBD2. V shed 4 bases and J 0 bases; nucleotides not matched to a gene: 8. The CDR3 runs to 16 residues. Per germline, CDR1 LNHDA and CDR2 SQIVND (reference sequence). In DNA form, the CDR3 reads TGTGCCAGTAGTACGAGGACCAGCGGGAGCTCCTACGAGCAGTACTTC. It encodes CASSTRTSGSSYEQYF.

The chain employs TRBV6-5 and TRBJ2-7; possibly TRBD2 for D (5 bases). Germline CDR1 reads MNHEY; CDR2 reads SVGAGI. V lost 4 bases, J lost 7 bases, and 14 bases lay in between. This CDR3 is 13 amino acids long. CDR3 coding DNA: TGTGCCAGCAGTTCCTTAGGTTCGGGGGAGCAGTACTTC. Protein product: CASSSLGSGEQYF.

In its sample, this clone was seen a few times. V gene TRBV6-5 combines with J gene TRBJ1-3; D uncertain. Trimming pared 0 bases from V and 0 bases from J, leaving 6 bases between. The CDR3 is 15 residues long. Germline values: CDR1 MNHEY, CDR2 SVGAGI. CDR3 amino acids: CASSYSEGSGNTIYF. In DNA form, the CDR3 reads TGTGCCAGCAGTTACTCTGAGGGCTCTGGAAACACCATATATTTT.

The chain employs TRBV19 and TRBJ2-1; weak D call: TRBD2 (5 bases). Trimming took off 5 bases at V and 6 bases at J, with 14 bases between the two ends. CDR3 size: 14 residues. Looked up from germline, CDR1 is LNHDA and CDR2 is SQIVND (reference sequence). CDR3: CASSPTPSTNEQFF. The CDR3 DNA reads TGTGCCAGTAGTCCCACCCCTAGCACCAATGAGCAGTTCTTC.

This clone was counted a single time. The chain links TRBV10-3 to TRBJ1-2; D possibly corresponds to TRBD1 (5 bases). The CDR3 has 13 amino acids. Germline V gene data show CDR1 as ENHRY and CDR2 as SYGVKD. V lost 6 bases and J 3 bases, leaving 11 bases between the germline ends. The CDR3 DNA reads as TGTGCCATCAGCGAGGACACTTACTATGGCTACACCTTC. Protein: CAISEDTYYGYTF.

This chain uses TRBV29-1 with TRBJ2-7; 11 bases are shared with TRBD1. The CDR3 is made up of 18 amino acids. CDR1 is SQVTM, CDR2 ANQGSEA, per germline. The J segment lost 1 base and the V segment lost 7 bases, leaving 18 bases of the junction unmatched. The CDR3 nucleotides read TGCAGCGCCGAAGGGGCGGGACAGGGGGACGCTTTTTCCTACGAGCAGTACTTC. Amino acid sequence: CSAEGAGQGDAFSYEQYF.

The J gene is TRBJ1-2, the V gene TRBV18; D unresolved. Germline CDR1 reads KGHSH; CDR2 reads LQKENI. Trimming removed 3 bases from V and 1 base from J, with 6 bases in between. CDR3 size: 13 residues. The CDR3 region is CASSPNNNYGYTF. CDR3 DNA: TGTGCCAGCTCACCGAACAATAACTATGGCTACACCTTC.

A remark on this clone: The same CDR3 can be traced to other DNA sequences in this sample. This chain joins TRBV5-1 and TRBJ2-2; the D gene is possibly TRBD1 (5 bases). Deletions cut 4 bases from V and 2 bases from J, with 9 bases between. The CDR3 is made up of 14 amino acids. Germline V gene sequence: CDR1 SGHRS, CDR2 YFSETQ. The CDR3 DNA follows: TGCGCCAGCAGCCTGACAGCAAACACCGGGGAGCTGTTTTTT. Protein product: CASSLTANTGELFF.

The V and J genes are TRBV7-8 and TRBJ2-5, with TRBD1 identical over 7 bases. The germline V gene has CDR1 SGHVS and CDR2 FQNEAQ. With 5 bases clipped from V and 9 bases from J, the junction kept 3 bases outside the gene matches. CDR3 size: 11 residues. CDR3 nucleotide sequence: TGTGCCAGCAGCCAAAGGGGGCCCCAGTACTTC. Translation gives CASSQRGPQYF.

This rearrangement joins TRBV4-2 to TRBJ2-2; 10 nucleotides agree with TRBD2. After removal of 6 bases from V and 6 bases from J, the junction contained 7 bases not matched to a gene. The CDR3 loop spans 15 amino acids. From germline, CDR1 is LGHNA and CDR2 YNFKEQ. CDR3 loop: CASRNKREGAGELFF. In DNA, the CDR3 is TGTGCCAGCAGGAACAAGCGGGAGGGAGCCGGGGAGCTGTTTTTT.

The CDR3 bases are TGTGCCAGCAGCGATAACTCAGAGACCCAGTACTTC. Translating gives CASSDNSETQYF. The chain combines TRBV9 with TRBJ2-5; no clear D gene. V lost 3 bases to trimming and J lost 4 bases, with 7 bases between them. The CDR3 has 12 residues. Germline assignment: CDR1 SGDLS and CDR2 YYNGEE.

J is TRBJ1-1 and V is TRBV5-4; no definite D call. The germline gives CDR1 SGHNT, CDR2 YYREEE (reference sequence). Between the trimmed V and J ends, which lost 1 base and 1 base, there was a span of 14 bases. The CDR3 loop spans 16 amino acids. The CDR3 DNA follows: TGTGCCAGCAGCTTGTCGGCAGGCGCCTGGAACACTGAAGCTTTCTTT. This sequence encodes CASSLSAGAWNTEAFF.

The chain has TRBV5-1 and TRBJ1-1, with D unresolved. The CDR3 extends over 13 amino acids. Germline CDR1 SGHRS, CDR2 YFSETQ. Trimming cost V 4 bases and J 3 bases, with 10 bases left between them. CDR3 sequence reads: CASSPDMYTEAFF. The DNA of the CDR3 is TGCGCCAGCAGCCCCGACATGTACACTGAAGCTTTCTTT.

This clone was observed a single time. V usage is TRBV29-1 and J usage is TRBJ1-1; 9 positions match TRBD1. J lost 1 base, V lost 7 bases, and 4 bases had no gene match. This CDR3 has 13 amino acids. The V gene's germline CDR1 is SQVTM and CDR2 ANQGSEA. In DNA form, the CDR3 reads TGCAGCGCTAAGACAGGGGGGAACACTGAAGCTTTCTTT. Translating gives CSAKTGGNTEAFF. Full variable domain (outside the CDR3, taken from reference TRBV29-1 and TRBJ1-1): SAVISQKPSRDICQRGTSLTIQCQVDSQVTMMFWYRQQPGQSLTLIATANQGSEATYESGFVIDKFPISRPNLTFSTLTVSNMSPEDSSIYLCSAKTGGNTEAFFGQGTRLTVV.

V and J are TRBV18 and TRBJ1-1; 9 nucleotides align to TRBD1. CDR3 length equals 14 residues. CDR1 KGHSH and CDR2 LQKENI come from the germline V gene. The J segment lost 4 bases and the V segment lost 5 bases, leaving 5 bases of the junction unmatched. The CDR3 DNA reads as TGTGCCAGCTCATTTCACAGGGGGCTCACTGAAGCTTTCTTT. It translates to CASSFHRGLTEAFF.

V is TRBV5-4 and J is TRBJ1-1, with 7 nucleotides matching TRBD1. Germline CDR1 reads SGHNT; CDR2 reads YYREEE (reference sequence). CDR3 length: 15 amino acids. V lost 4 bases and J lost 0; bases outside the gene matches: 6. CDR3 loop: CASSPTGQVNTEAFF. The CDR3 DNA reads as TGTGCCAGCAGCCCGACTGGACAGGTGAACACTGAAGCTTTCTTT.

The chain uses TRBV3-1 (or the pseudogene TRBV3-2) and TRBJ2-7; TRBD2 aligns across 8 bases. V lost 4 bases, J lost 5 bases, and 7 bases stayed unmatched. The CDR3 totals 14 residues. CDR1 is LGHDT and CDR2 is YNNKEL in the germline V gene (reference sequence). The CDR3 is CASSPSGGLHEQYF. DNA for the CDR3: TGTGCCAGCAGCCCAAGCGGGGGATTACACGAGCAGTACTTC.

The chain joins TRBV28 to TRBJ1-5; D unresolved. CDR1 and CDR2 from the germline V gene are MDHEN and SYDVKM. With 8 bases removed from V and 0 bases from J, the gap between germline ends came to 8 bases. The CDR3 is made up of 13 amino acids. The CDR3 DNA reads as TGTGCCAGCTATACTTATAGCAATCAGCCCCAGCATTTT. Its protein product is CASYTYSNQPQHF.

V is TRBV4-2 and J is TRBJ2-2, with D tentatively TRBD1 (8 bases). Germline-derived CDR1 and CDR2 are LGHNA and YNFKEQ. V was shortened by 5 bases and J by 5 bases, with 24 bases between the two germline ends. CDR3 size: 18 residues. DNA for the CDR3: TGTGCCAGCAGCAACCCGTTCAACAGGGGGGGAGGTACCGGGGAGCTGTTTTTT. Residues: CASSNPFNRGGGTGELFF.

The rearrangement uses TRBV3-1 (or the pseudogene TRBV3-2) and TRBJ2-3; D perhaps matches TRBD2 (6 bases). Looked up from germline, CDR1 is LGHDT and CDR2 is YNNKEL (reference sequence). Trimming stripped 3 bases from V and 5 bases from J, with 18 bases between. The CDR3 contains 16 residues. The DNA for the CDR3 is TGTGCCAGCAGCCAGATTGGCGGGATAGGTAAAGATACGCAGTATTTT. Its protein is CASSQIGGIGKDTQYF.

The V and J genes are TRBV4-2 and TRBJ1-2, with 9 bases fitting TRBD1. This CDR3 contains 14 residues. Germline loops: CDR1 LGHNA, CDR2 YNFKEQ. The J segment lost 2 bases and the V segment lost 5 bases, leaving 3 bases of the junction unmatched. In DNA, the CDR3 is TGTGCCAGCAGCTTTGACAGGGGGAACTATGGCTACACCTTC. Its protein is CASSFDRGNYGYTF.

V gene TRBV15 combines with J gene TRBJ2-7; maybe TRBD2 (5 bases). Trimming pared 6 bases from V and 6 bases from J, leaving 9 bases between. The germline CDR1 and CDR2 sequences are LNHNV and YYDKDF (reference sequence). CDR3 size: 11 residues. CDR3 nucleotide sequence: TGTGCCACCAGTTCGGGATTCGAGCAGTACTTC. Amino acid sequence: CATSSGFEQYF.